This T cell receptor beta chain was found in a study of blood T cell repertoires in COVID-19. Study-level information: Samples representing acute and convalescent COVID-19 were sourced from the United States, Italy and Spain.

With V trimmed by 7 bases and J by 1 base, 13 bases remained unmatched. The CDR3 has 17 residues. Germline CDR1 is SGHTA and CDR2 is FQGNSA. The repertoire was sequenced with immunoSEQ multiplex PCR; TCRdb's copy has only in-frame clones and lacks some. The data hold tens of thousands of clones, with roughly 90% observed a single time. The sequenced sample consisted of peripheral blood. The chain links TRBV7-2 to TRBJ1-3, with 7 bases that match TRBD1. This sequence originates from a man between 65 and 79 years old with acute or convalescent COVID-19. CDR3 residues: CASKTGWQGVSGNTIYF. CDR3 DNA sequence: TGTGCCAGCAAGACCGGGTGGCAGGGGGTATCTGGAAACACCATATATTTT.